This passage covers 6 T cell receptor beta chains from one sample sequenced in a study of response to subunit inactivated influenza vaccine. MiXCR was run by TCRdb on the RT-PCR reads, yielding one entry per CDR3 protein. The sample contains 550,000 to 650,000 distinct CDR3 sequences, about an eighth of which appear only once. Sequenced here: PBMCs from blood, sampled on the day of vaccination. The receptors come from a man between 45 and 60 years old who received an inactivated influenza vaccine.

This clonotype has more than one count but fewer than ten. The gene calls are TRBV20-1 and TRBJ2-2; D may correspond to TRBD1 or TRBD2 (5 bases each). This CDR3 spans 15 amino acids. CDR1 and CDR2 from the germline V gene are DFQATT and SNEGSKA (reference sequence). With 6 bases removed from V and 4 bases from J, the gap between germline ends came to 18 bases. CDR3 nucleotides: TGCAGTGCCGAGGGGCCCAGGAGAGTCACCGGGGAGCTGTTTTTT. This translates into CSAEGPRRVTGELFF.

The V call is TRBV7-2, the J call TRBJ2-3; D gene ambiguous. V lost 1 base and J 4 bases, leaving 12 bases between the germline ends. The germline CDR1 and CDR2 sequences are SGHTA and FQGNSA. There are 15 residues in the CDR3. CDR3 coding DNA: TGTGCCAGCAGCTTAGGTCGGCTTCGGTCAGATACGCAGTATTTT. Residues: CASSLGRLRSDTQYF.

This clonotype was seen a few times. V gene TRBV6-1 combines with J gene TRBJ1-6, with TRBD1 identical over 8 bases. Looked up from germline, CDR1 is MNHNS and CDR2 is SASEGT. The CDR3 is 14 amino acids. The junction had 8 bases not matched to a gene; V was cut back by 6 bases and J by 10 bases. The CDR3 nucleotides read TGTGCCAGCAGCGATTGGACAGGGAAGTCACCCCTCCACTTT. It specifies CASSDWTGKSPLHF.

The chain combines TRBV30 with TRBJ2-2; TRBD1 might be the D (6 bases). CDR1 GTSNPN and CDR2 SVGIG come from the germline V gene (reference sequence). The CDR3 covers 15 residues. V was clipped by 0 bases and J by 3 bases, with 11 bases between them. Here the CDR3 reads CAWSVGGIDTGELFF. The CDR3 nucleotides are TGTGCCTGGAGTGTAGGGGGAATTGACACCGGGGAGCTGTTTTTT.

The CDR3 spells CASSFDLSTQYF. The CDR3 coding sequence is TGCGCCAGCAGCTTCGACTTGTCGACCCAGTACTTC. V is TRBV5-1 and J is TRBJ2-5; unclear D gene. Looked up from germline, CDR1 is SGHRS and CDR2 is YFSETQ. V was shortened by 2 bases and J by 7 bases, with 9 bases between the two germline ends. The CDR3 loop spans 12 amino acids.

This clonotype has only a few counts. The chain uses TRBV6-1 and TRBJ2-1; weak D call: TRBD2 (5 bases). The V gene lost 6 bases and the J gene lost 3 bases, with 9 bases spanning the gap. From germline, CDR1 is MNHNS and CDR2 SASEGT. This CDR3 has 13 amino acids. DNA of the CDR3: TGTGCCAGCAGCCGCCGGGACTACAATGAGCAGTTCTTC. It translates to CASSRRDYNEQFF.